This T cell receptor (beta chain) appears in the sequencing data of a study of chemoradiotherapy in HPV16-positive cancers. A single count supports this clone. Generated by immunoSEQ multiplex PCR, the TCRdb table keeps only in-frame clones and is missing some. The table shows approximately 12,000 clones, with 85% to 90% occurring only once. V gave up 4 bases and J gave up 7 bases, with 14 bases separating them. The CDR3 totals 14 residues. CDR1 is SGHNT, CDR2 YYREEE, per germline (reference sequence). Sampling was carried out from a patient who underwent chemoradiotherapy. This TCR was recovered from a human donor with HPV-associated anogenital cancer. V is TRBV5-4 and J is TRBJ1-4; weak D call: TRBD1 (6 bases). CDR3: CASSESGVREKLFF. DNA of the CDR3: TGTGCCAGCAGCGAATCAGGGGTTCGTGAAAAACTGTTTTTT.